The 4 T cell receptor beta chains presented below share a single source sample, sequenced in a study of PD-1 blockade in classical Hodgkin lymphoma. There was relapse after autologous stem cell transplantation in every patient, and there was variation in brentuximab vedotin exposure. Profiling relied on immunoSEQ multiplex PCR, and the TCRdb table lists in-frame clones only, not all of them. This sample carries roughly 140,000 clones, about 78% of them seen once, and the ten largest clones take roughly 9.2%. The material was peripheral blood mononuclear cells (PBMCs), obtained before the second cycle of nivolumab. The receptors shown here come from a human donor with classical Hodgkin lymphoma.

This clone occurred once. The chain couples TRBV6-5 to TRBJ2-1, with 12 bases identical to TRBD2. Trimming at V came to 6 bases and at J to 7 bases, leaving 7 bases not matched to a gene. Germline V gives CDR1 MNHEY, CDR2 SVGAGI. There are 15 residues in the CDR3. The CDR3 DNA sequence: TGTGCCAGCAGCCCCCTGACTAGCGGGAGTAATGAGCAGTTCTTC. Its protein product is CASSPLTSGSNEQFF.

The rearrangement uses TRBV7-8 and TRBJ2-2; possible D gene TRBD2, 6 bases. The CDR3 runs 16 residues. The germline gives CDR1 SGHVS, CDR2 FQNEAQ. V was clipped by 1 base and J by 4 bases, with 13 bases between them. The CDR3 protein is CASSLGAGPGTGELFF. CDR3 nucleotides: TGTGCCAGCAGCTTAGGTGCGGGGCCGGGCACCGGGGAGCTGTTTTTT.

V and J are TRBV28 and TRBJ2-3; no clear D. The germline gives CDR1 MDHEN, CDR2 SYDVKM. Trimming removed 6 bases from V and 10 bases from J, with 11 bases in between. The CDR3 runs to 11 residues. Written as DNA, the CDR3 is TGTGCCAGCAGGGACCAGATTGCGCAGTATTTT. Protein: CASRDQIAQYF.

The genes are TRBV7-9 and TRBJ2-5, with 8 bases matching TRBD1. J gave up 5 bases and V 4 bases, and 6 bases lay outside the gene matches. This CDR3 has 14 amino acids. From germline, CDR1 is SEHNR and CDR2 FQNEAQ (reference sequence). The CDR3 reads CASSYQGARETQYF. The CDR3 DNA follows: TGTGCCAGCAGCTACCAGGGGGCGCGGGAGACCCAGTACTTC.